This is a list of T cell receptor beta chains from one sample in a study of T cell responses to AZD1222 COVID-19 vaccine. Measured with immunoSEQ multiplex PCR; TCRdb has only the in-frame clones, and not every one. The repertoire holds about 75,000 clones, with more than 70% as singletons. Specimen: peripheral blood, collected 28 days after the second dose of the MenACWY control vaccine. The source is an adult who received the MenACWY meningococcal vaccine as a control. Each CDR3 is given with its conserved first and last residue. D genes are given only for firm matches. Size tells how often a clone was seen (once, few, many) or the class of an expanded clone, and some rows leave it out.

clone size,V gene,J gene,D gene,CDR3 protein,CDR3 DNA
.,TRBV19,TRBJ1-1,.,CASNWGPAEAFF,TGTGCCAGTAATTGGGGACCCGCTGAAGCTTTCTTT
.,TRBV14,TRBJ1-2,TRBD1,CASSSTGTGYSGYTF,TGTGCCAGCAGCTCGACCGGGACAGGGTACTCTGGCTACACCTTC
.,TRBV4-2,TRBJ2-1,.,CASSQAPREPEQFF,TGTGCCAGCAGCCAAGCCCCCAGGGAACCTGAGCAGTTCTTC
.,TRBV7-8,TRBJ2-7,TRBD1,CASSTRQGASYEQYF,TGTGCCAGCAGCACCCGACAGGGAGCTTCCTACGAGCAGTACTTC
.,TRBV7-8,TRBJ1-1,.,CASSLLRGGLGTEAFF,TGTGCCAGCAGCTTACTAAGAGGAGGGTTAGGCACTGAAGCTTTCTTT
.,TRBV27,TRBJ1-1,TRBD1,CASSRDRTNTEAFF,TGTGCCAGCAGCCGGGACAGAACGAACACTGAAGCTTTCTTT
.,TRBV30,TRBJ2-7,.,CAWSVQGSPSYEQYF,TGTGCCTGGAGTGTGCAGGGGTCCCCCTCCTACGAGCAGTACTTC
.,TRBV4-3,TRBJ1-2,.,CATRRVGESNYGYTF,TGCGCCACCCGCCGAGTGGGGGAGTCTAACTATGGCTACACCTTC
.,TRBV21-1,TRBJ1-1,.,CASSKGQGNTEAFF,TGTGCCAGCAGCAAAGGGCAGGGGAACACTGAAGCTTTCTTT
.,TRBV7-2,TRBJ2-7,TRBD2,CASSLILAGGPVEQYF,TGTGCCAGCAGCTTAATTCTAGCGGGGGGGCCGGTCGAGCAGTACTTC
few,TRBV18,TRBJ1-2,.,CASSPGPRENYGYTF,TGTGCCAGCTCACCGGGGCCTCGGGAGAACTATGGCTACACCTTC
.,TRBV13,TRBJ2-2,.,CASSFLSTGELFF,TGTGCCAGCAGCTTTCTGTCGACCGGGGAGCTGTTTTTT
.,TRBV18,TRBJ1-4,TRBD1,CASSQDRATNEKLFF,TGTGCCAGCTCTCAAGACAGGGCAACTAATGAAAAACTGTTTTTT
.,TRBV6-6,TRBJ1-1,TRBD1,CATFQGGWTEAFF,TGTGCCACCTTCCAGGGGGGCTGGACTGAAGCTTTCTTT
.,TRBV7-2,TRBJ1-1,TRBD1,CASSLNTVWRGLGAFF,TGTGCCAGCAGCTTAAATACGGTATGGAGGGGGCTTGGTGCTTTCTTT
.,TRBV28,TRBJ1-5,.,CASTDTRNQPQHF,TGTGCCAGCACGGACACCCGCAATCAGCCCCAGCATTTT
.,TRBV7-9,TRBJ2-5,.,CASRGRGPGQETQYF,TGTGCCAGCAGGGGGAGAGGGCCGGGACAAGAGACCCAGTACTTC
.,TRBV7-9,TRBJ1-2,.,CASSLGTDYGYTF,TGTGCCAGCAGCCTCGGGACCGACTATGGCTACACCTTC
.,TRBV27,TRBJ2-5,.,CASSDRPGRPETQYF,TGTGCCAGCAGTGACCGACCGGGCCGGCCGGAGACCCAGTACTTC
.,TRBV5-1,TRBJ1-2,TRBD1,CASSHGTAINYGYTF,TGCGCCAGCAGCCACGGGACAGCCATTAACTATGGCTACACCTTC
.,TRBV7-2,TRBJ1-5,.,CASSLLRGQPQHF,TGTGCCAGCAGCTTACTCCGGGGCCAGCCCCAGCATTTT
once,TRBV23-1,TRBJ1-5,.,CASSQGNRVYDPSNQPQHF,TGCGCCAGCAGTCAAGGAAACAGGGTATACGATCCTAGCAATCAGCCCCAGCATTTT
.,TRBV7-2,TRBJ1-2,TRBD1,CASSPDRGYYGYTF,TGTGCCAGCAGCCCGGACAGGGGGTACTATGGCTACACCTTC
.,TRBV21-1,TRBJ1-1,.,CASSKESRVRWNTEAFF,TGTGCCAGCAGCAAAGAGTCGAGGGTCAGGTGGAACACTGAAGCTTTCTTT
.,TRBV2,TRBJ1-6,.,CASSLDRDNSPLHF,TGTGCCAGCAGCTTAGACAGAGATAATTCACCCCTCCACTTT
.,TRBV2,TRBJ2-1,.,CASSDNHEQFF,TGTGCCAGCAGTGATAACCATGAGCAGTTCTTC
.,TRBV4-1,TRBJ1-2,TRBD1,CASSQDTGALANYGYTF,TGCGCCAGCAGCCAAGACACAGGGGCTCTAGCTAACTATGGCTACACCTTC
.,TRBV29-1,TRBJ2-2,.,CSVRGRTNTGELFF,TGCAGCGTGAGGGGTAGAACGAACACCGGGGAGCTGTTTTTT
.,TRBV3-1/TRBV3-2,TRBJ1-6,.,CASSQALSPLHF,TGTGCCAGCAGCCAAGCCCTTTCACCCCTCCACTTT
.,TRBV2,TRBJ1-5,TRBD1,CASSLNRGSNQPQHF,TGTGCCAGCAGTCTGAACAGGGGTAGCAATCAGCCCCAGCATTTT
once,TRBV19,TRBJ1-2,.,CASSPRADYGYTF,TGTGCCAGTAGTCCCAGGGCTGACTATGGCTACACCTTC
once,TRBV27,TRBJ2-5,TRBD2,CASSFWRGAAETQYF,TGTGCCAGCAGTTTCTGGCGGGGGGCGGCGGAGACCCAGTACTTC
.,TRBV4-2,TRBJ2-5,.,CASSQGSLQETQYF,TGTGCCAGCAGCCAAGGCAGTCTCCAAGAGACCCAGTACTTC
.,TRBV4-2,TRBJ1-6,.,CASSEPGRTDSPLHF,TGTGCCAGCAGCGAACCGGGACGGACGGATTCACCCCTCCACTTT